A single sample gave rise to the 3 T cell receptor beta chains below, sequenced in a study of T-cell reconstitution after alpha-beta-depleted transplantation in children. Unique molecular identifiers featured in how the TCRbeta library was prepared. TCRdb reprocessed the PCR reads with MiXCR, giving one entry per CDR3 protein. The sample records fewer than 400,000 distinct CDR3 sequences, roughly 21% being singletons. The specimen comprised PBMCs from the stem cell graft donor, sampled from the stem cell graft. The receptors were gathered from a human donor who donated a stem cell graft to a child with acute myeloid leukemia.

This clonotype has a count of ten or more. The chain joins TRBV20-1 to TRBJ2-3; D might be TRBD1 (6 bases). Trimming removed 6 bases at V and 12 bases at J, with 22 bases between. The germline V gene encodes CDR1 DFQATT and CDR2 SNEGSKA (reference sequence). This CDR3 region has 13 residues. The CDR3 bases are TGCAGTGCCAGCCCTAGGGGGAGCGCCCCCCAGTATTTT. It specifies CSASPRGSAPQYF.

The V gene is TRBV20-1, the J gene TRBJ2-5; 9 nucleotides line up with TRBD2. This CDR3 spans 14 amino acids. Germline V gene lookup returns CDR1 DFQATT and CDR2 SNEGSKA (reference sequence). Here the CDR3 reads CSTTGLASKETQYF. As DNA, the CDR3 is TGCAGCACCACCGGACTAGCGTCCAAAGAGACCCAGTACTTC.

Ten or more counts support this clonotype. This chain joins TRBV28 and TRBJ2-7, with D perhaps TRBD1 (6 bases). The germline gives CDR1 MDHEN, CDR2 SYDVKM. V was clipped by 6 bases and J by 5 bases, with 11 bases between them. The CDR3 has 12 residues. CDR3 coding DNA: TGTGCCAGCAGCAACAGGGACCACGAGCAGTACTTC. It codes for CASSNRDHEQYF.